This TCR beta chain was profiled in a study of OX40 agonist ivuxolimab in advanced cancers. Study information: Patients took ivuxolimab, an agonistic anti-OX40 (CD134) antibody.

The CDR3 spans 16 residues. V trimming: 2 bases; J trimming: 5 bases; junction bases outside the gene matches: 6. Germline V lookup: CDR1 MNHNS, CDR2 SASEGT. Study results and caveats: Expanded clones were, on average, more numerous among CD8+ T cells than CD4+.

Measured with immunoSEQ multiplex PCR; TCRdb has only the in-frame clones, and not every one. The data contain tens of thousands of clones, around nine tenths of them seen just once; the ten biggest clones take up about 35%. As to this clone: Its antigen is not identified.

The V call is TRBV6-1, the J call TRBJ2-7; 13 bases agree with TRBD2. The sample in question was CD4+ or CD8+ T cells sorted from blood, obtained in a trial of the OX40 agonist ivuxolimab. This TCR came from an adult with an advanced solid tumor such as melanoma, head and neck, liver or kidney cancer. CDR3 sequence reads: CASSEPGLAGPHEQYF. The CDR3 DNA follows: TGTGCCAGCAGTGAACCGGGACTAGCGGGACCCCACGAGCAGTACTTC.